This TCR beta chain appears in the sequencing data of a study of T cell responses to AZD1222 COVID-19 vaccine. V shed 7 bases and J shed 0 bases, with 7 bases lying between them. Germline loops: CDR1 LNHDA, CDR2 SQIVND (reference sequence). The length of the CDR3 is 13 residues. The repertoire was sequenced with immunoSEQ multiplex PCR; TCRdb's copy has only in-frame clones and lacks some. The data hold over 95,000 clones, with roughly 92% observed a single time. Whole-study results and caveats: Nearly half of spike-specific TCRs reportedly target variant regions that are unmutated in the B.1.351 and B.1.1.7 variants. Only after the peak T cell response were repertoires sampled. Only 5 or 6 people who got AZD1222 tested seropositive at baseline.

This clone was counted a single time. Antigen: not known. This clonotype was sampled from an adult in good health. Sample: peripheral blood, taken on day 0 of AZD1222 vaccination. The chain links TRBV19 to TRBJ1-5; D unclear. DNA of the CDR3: TGTGCCAGTACTCCTGATAGCAATCAGCCCCAGCATTTT. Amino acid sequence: CASTPDSNQPQHF.